This TCR beta chain was recovered during a study of blood T cell repertoires in COVID-19 (dated by TCRdb to between 2020 and 2021). Concerning the study at large: Samples covering the acute and convalescent phases of COVID-19 were provided by collaborators in the United States, Italy and Spain. Where available, HLA class I and class II types were obtained from metadata supplied by the sample provider rather than from assay-based typing. The dataset comprised deeply sampled blood TCRbeta repertoires from subjects exposed to, actively infected with, or recovered from COVID-19. The sample metadata nearly always contained a de-identified subject ID, COVID-19 status, age in years and sex. Samples were obtained from the ongoing ImmuneRACE study (first 160 participants) and from 950 to 1,500 subjects provided by 6 global collaborators. The prospective study material was composed of cDNA or gDNA derived from T cells, B-cell-depleted T cells, or PBMCs. A freely available public database, intended as a resource for researchers studying the immune response to SARS-CoV-2, is where the repertoires were released. The paper's findings and limits, for the study overall: The quantity of clinical and demographic metadata differed by source and by participant and was supplied without curation.

A single count supports this clone. The clone's antigen remains unknown. Base quality data are lacking; no much larger clone is found one base away. The CDR3 numbers 12 residues from cysteine through phenylalanine. The only DNA kept is the CDR3, 36 bases in frame from the first base. V is shortened by 5 bases, J by 1 base, and the region joining them spans 5 bases. The collaborating institutions used their own protocols to collect whole blood in K2EDTA tubes. For TCRbeta analysis, collaborators shipped samples in one of three forms: frozen whole blood, isolated PBMCs, or DNA extracted from either of those sample types. TCRbeta CDR3 regions were amplified from genomic DNA using the immunoSEQ Assay, a bias-controlled multiplex PCR. Processing in the source paper ran as follows. Within the assay, amplification of reference gene primers was used to estimate how many nucleated cells each sample contained. To quantify the absolute abundance of each unique TCRbeta CDR3 rearrangement, sequence reads were collapsed and filtered. For each sample, productive Simpson clonality was calculated as the square root of Simpson's diversity index over productive rearrangements. TCRdb provides this immuneACCESS table in a form limited to in-frame rearrangements. Some clones are lacking; in checked studies, under half of them reflect an unresolved V gene, and why the rest are absent is not known. D and trimming come from the DNA, and the V and J calls and clone size come from that table. The sample yields over 110,000 clones; around 88% were counted once. The ten biggest clones cover around 26% of the sample.

The sample was peripheral blood. The rearranged chain carries TRBV12-3 or TRBV12-4 and TRBJ1-2; there is no confident call for the D gene. The sequence derives from a human donor in a cohort sampled during active COVID-19. CDR3 loop: CASSAYNYGYTF. The DNA is as follows: TGTGCCAGCAGTGCCTATAACTATGGCTACACCTTC.